This T cell receptor beta chain was retrieved from a study of T cells in Graves' hyperthyroidism and ophthalmopathy. Concerning this clonotype itself: A junction boundary mismatches the germline segment, possibly from a read error.

This CDR3 spans 13 amino acids. The germline gives CDR1 KGHSH, CDR2 LQKENI. Researchers amplified the TCR beta CDR3 regions from RNA transcripts. The TCR CDR3 was amplified in a first-round RT-PCR using the HTBI primer set. From the multiplex PCR reads, TCRdb called clonotypes with MiXCR, one entry per CDR3 protein. In the table there are 250,000 to 350,000 distinct CDR3 sequences, around 22% of which are singletons. Active moderate-to-severe ophthalmopathy, Clinical Activity Score at least 3, NOSPECS at least 4, under 3 months' duration. Reasons for excluding patients were uncontrolled infection, other autoimmune disease, pregnancy or lactation.

The J gene is TRBJ1-3, the V gene TRBV18; no clear D gene. The specimen sequenced was blood. This clonotype was sampled from a man aged 30-40 years with Graves' ophthalmopathy. The CDR3 loop is CASSPTAGRDRDF. The CDR3 nucleotides read TGTGCCAGCTCACCTACCGCCGGACGCGACCGGGATTTT. Variable domain in full (rest from reference TRBV18 and TRBJ1-3): NAGVMQNPRHLVRRRGQEARLRCSPMKGHSHVYWYRQLPEEGLKFMVYLQKENIIDESGMPKERFSAEFPKEGPSILRIQQVVRGDSAAYFCASSPTAGRDRDFGEGSWLTVV.